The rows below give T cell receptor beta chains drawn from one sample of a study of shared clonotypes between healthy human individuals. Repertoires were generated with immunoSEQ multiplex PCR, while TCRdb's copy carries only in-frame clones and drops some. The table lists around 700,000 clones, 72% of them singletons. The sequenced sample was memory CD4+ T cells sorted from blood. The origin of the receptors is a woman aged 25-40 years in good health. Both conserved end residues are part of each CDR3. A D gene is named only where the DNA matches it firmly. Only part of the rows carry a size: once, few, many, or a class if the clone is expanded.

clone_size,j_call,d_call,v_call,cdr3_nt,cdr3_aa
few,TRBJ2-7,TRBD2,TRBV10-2,TGCGCCAGCAGTGAGGCGGGAGGGATGTACGAGCAGTACTTC,CASSEAGGMYEQYF
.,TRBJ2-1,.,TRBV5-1,TGCGCCAGCAGCTTCCGGGCCCGGAGGGGCGATGAGCAGTTCTTC,CASSFRARRGDEQFF
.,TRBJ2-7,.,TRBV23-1,TGCGCCAGAGACACAGACCCCTACGAGCAGTACTTC,CARDTDPYEQYF
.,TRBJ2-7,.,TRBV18,TGTGCCAGCTCTCCAAGCTCCTACGAGCAGTACTTC,CASSPSSYEQYF
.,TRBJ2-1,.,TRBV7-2,TGTGCCAGCAGCACTATCAGGGGGGTAGGCAATGAGCAGTTCTTC,CASSTIRGVGNEQFF
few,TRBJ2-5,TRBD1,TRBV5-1,TGCGCCAGCAGCTTGGGACAGGGAGAGACCCAGTACTTC,CASSLGQGETQYF
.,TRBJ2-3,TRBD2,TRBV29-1,TGCAGCGCGACTAGCGGGATCCTACCCCCCACAGATACGCAGTATTTT,CSATSGILPPTDTQYF
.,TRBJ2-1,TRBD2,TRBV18,TGTGCCAGCTCACCCGGGACTAGCGGGAGGAATGAGCAGTTCTTC,CASSPGTSGRNEQFF
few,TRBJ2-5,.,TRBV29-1,TGCAGCGTGCAGAATGGGGCCCAGTACTTC,CSVQNGAQYF
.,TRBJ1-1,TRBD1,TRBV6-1,TGTGCCAGCAGTGAAGCAGGGACAGTTGAAGCTTTCTTT,CASSEAGTVEAFF
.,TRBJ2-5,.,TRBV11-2,TGTGCCAGCACCCGAGACCGGACTCAAGAGACCCAGTACTTC,CASTRDRTQETQYF
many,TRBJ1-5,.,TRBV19,TGTGCCAGTAGTATTATAAGCGACATCCTCGGGCAGCCCCAGCATTTT,CASSIISDILGQPQHF
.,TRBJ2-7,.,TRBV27,TGTGCCAGCAGATTGGGGGATAGGGCCTACGAGCAGTACTTC,CASRLGDRAYEQYF
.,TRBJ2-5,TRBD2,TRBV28,TGTGCCAGCAGTTTAGCGGGAGGGCCGAGGGAGCAGTACTTC,CASSLAGGPREQYF
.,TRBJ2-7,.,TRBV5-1,TGCGCCAGCAGGAAGGAGGCGGAGGGGGAGCAGTACTTC,CASRKEAEGEQYF
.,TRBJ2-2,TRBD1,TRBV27,TGTGCCAGCAGCCTACAGGGGGGTCTCACCGGGGAGCTGTTTTTT,CASSLQGGLTGELFF
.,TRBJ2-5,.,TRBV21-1,TGTGCCAGCAGCGTTCCGGGCCTTGGGGACTTC,CASSVPGLGDF
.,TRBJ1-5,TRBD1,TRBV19,TGTGCCAGTAGCACTACAGGGGCGAATCAGCCCCAGCATTTT,CASSTTGANQPQHF
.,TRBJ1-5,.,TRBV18,TGTGCCAGCTCAAAGGACATTAGCAATCAGCCCCAGCATTTT,CASSKDISNQPQHF
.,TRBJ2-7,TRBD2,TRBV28,TGTGCCAGCAGTACCCGGACTAGCGGGGCTTACGAGCAGTACTTC,CASSTRTSGAYEQYF
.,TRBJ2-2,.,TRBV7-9,TGTGCCAGCAGCCTGACAAGCGGAACCGGGGAGCTGTTTTTT,CASSLTSGTGELFF
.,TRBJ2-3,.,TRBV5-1,TGCGCCAGCAGCTTGGCCTTAGCTAGCGGCACAGATACGCAGTATTTT,CASSLALASGTDTQYF
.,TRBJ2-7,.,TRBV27,TGTGCCAGCAGTTTATCGACCCAAGTAATTCGGCAGTACTTC,CASSLSTQVIRQYF
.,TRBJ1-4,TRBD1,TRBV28,TGTGCCAGCAGCTTTAGGACAGGGGGGGATGAAAAACTGTTTTTT,CASSFRTGGDEKLFF
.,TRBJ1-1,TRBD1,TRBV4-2,TGTGCCAGCAGCCAAGGTCCAGGGGGCGTCACTGAAGCTTTCTTT,CASSQGPGGVTEAFF
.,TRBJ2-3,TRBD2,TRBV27,TGTGCCAGCAGTAGCGCGGGAGTAGGGGATACGCAGTATTTT,CASSSAGVGDTQYF
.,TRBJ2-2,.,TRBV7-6,TGTGCCAGCAGCTTTCCCCCGGGGTTGGGGAACACCGGGGAGCTGTTTTTT,CASSFPPGLGNTGELFF
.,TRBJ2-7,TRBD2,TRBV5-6,TGTGCCAGCAGCCTGTTGGGAGCGGGAGGAAACTACGAGCAGTACTTC,CASSLLGAGGNYEQYF
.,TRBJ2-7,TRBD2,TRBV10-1,TGCGCCAGCAGTCCGGCCGGGACTAGTCGCCACGAGCAGTACTTC,CASSPAGTSRHEQYF
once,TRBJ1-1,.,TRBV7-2,TGTGCCAGCAGCTTATTTACCCTTTTCCTAGGGGGAGGGACTGAAGCTTTCTTT,CASSLFTLFLGGGTEAFF
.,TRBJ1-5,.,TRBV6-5,TGTGCCAGCAGTTATCGGGGTACCCGGCAGCCCCAGCATTTT,CASSYRGTRQPQHF
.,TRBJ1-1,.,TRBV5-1,TGCGCCAGCAGTGGGGACGAGTCCACTGAAGCTTTCTTT,CASSGDESTEAFF
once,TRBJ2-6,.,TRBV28,TGTGCCAGCAAAACAGGGTCTGGGGCCAACGTCCTGACTTTC,CASKTGSGANVLTF
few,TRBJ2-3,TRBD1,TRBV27,TGTGCCAGCAGTTCGCCTGGACAGGGGGCAGATACGCAGTATTTT,CASSSPGQGADTQYF
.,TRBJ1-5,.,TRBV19,TGTGCCAGTAGTAAGGACACCCGTATGGGGCAGCCCCAGCATTTT,CASSKDTRMGQPQHF
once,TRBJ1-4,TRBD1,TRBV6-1,TGTGCCAGCAGTGTAACCGGGACAGATGAAAAACTGTTTTTT,CASSVTGTDEKLFF
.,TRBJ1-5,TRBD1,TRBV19,TGTGCCAGTAGACCGCGGGGGGGGGACAGTCAGCCCCAGCATTTT,CASRPRGGDSQPQHF
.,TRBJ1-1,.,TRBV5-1,TGCGCCAGCAGCCTAGGGGACACTGAAGCTTTCTTT,CASSLGDTEAFF
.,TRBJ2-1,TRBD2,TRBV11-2,TGTGCCAGCAGCTTAGAGACTAGCGGATACAATGAGCAGTTCTTC,CASSLETSGYNEQFF
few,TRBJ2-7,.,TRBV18,TGTGCCAGCTCACCCCCGGGACGGGCTTACGAGCAGTACTTC,CASSPPGRAYEQYF
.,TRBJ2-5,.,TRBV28,TGTGCCAGCAGTTTGTTGAGGGCTAGGGGTCAAGAGACCCAGTACTTC,CASSLLRARGQETQYF
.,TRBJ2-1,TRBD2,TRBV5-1,TGCGCCAGCAGCTTGAAGGGACTAGCGGACTACAATGAGCAGTTCTTC,CASSLKGLADYNEQFF
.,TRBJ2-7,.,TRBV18,TGTGCCAGCTCACCACGGCGGGAACTACCCTACGAGCAGTACTTC,CASSPRRELPYEQYF
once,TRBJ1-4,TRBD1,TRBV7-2,TGTGCCAGCAGCTTAGGGTATACGACAGGGACGGGAGAAAAACTGTTTTTT,CASSLGYTTGTGEKLFF
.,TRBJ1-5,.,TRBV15,TGTGCCACCAGCAGAGTGTCCGGGCTGGGTCAGCCCCAGCATTTT,CATSRVSGLGQPQHF
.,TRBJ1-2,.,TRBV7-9,TGTGCCAGCAGCCTGATGACCAGAAGGGGTTATGGCTACACCTTC,CASSLMTRRGYGYTF
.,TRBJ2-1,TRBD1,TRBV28,TGTGCCAGCAGTTTGTCGCCGGGACAGCCATACAATGAGCAGTTCTTC,CASSLSPGQPYNEQFF
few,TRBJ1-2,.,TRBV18,TGTGCCAGCTCAAGTTACAGGGACTATGGCTACACCTTC,CASSSYRDYGYTF
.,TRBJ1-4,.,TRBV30,TGTGCCTGGAATTTGGGGGCGCGAACTAATGAAAAACTGTTTTTT,CAWNLGARTNEKLFF
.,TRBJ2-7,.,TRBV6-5,TGTGCCAGCAGTTTCCGACAGGATGCTTACGAGCAGTACTTC,CASSFRQDAYEQYF
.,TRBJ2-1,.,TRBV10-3,TGTGCCATCAGTGAGTCGACTCCAGGGCTAACCTACAATGAGCAGTTCTTC,CAISESTPGLTYNEQFF
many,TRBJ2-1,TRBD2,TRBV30,TGTGCCTGGCATCTAGCGGGAGGAGGCAAGGGTTACAATGAGCAGTTCTTC,CAWHLAGGGKGYNEQFF
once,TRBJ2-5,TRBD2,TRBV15,TGTGCCACCAGCAGAGATCGACTAGCTTGGGAGACCCAGTACTTC,CATSRDRLAWETQYF